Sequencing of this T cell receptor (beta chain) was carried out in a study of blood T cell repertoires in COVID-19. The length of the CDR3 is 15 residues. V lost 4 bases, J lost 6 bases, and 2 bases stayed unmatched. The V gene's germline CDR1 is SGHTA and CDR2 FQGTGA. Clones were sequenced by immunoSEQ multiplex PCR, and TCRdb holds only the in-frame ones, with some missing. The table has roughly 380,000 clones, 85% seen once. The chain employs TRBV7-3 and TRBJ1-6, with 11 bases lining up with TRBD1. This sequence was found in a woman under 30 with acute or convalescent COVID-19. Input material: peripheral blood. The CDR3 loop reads CASSSGQGVNSPLHF. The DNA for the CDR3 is TGTGCCAGCAGCTCGGGACAGGGGGTTAATTCACCCCTCCACTTT.